Presented here are 28 T cell receptor beta chains from one specimen sequenced in a study of persistence of HIV-infected CD4 T cells. Cells were stimulated with overlapping HIV-1 Gag 15-mer peptides. Sorted nonresponding memory CD4+ T cells were CD40L-negative, CD69-negative, CD45RO-high. Their antigens are not known. The immunoSEQ assay was version 4, run in survey mode. The method was immunoSEQ multiplex PCR; TCRdb's version includes in-frame clones alone and lacks a portion of them. Of about 40,000 clones in the sample, around 82% were seen once. This sample comprised CD4+ T cells sorted from PBMCs after roughly 20-hour stimulation, obtained from a patient who received antiretroviral therapy. The receptor source for this set is an adult man with HIV who was CMV-seropositive.

This chain joins TRBV7-9 and TRBJ1-5, with unresolved D. With 5 bases removed from V and 4 bases from J, the gap between germline ends came to 12 bases. CDR1 is SEHNR, CDR2 FQNEAQ, per germline (reference sequence). CDR3 length: 14 amino acids. The CDR3 DNA reads TGTGCCAGCAGCCCAATGCGGGATAATCAGCCCCAGCATTTT. Its protein product is CASSPMRDNQPQHF.

In this sample, this clone turned up a few times. The V and J genes are TRBV5-1 and TRBJ2-1; TRBD1 aligns across 8 bases. CDR3 size: 13 residues. V shed 7 bases, J shed 8 bases, and the junction held 8 bases outside the gene matches. Germline loops: CDR1 SGHRS, CDR2 YFSETQ. The CDR3 DNA reads TGCGCCAGCGGTCGGACAGGGAAGGATGAGCAGTTCTTC. It is translated as CASGRTGKDEQFF. Full variable domain (remainder filled in from reference TRBV5-1 and TRBJ2-1): KAGVTQTPRYLIKTRGQQVTLSCSPISGHRSVSWYQQTPGQGLQFLFEYFSETQRNKGNFPGRFSGRQFSNSRSEMNVSTLELGDSALYLCASGRTGKDEQFFGPGTRLTVL.

This clone has only one observation. The chain is built from TRBV5-8 and TRBJ1-6, with a tentative D call TRBD1 (6 bases). Trimming took 3 bases from V and 5 from J, leaving 15 bases between them. This CDR3 has 16 amino acids. The germline V gene has CDR1 SGHTS and CDR2 YDEGEE. CDR3: CASSSTTQGNNSPLHF. CDR3 coding DNA: TGTGCCAGCAGCTCTACGACACAGGGCAATAATTCACCCCTCCACTTT. Looking up the rest from reference TRBV5-8 and TRBJ1-6 gives the full variable domain: EAGVTQSPTHLIKTRGQQATLRCSPISGHTSVYWYQQALGLGLQFLLWYDEGEERNRGNFPPRFSGRQFPNYSSELNVNALELEDSALYLCASSSTTQGNNSPLHFGNGTRLTVT.

This chain links TRBV6-1 with TRBJ2-5, with no clear D. Germline-derived CDR1 and CDR2 are MNHNS and SASEGT. V was shortened by 1 base and J by 3 bases, with 24 bases between the two germline ends. The CDR3 loop spans 19 amino acids. The CDR3 sequence: CASSEVSGTYKPWEETQYF. The CDR3 bases are TGTGCCAGCAGTGAAGTTTCCGGTACCTATAAACCGTGGGAAGAGACCCAGTACTTC.

This clone was seen once. The chain uses TRBV18 and TRBJ2-7; D could derive from TRBD1 or TRBD2 (5 bases each). The germline V and J ends were trimmed by 6 bases and 1 base, with 13 bases remaining between them. The CDR3 loop spans 14 amino acids. Looked up from germline, CDR1 is KGHSH and CDR2 is LQKENI. The DNA of the CDR3 is TGTGCCAGCTCCCCAGAGAGGGGATCCTACGAGCAGTACTTC. It yields the protein CASSPERGSYEQYF.

This clone turned up a few times. The chain carries TRBV30 and TRBJ2-7, with D hard to call. Deletions cut 0 bases from V and 3 bases from J, with 3 bases between. The CDR3 contains 11 residues. Germline V gene sequence: CDR1 GTSNPN, CDR2 SVGIG (reference sequence). CDR3: CAWSVGYEQYF. In nucleotides, the CDR3 is TGTGCCTGGAGTGTAGGCTACGAGCAGTACTTC.

The V gene is TRBV2, the J gene TRBJ2-1, with D possibly being TRBD2 (7 bases). The CDR3 is 10 residues long. The germline gives CDR1 SNHLY, CDR2 FYNNEI. V lost 10 bases, J lost 12 bases, and 13 bases lay in between. The CDR3 nucleotides read TGTGCCATCAGGGGAGGGCGGCAGTTCTTC. Protein: CAIRGGRQFF.

The chain links TRBV7-2 to TRBJ1-2; 8 positions agree with TRBD1. With V trimmed by 1 base and J by 8 bases, 3 bases remained unmatched. CDR1 is SGHTA and CDR2 is FQGNSA in the germline V gene. The CDR3 totals 13 residues. The CDR3 DNA reads as TGTGCCAGCAGCTTAGACAGGGGGAGAGGCTACACCTTC. Translating gives CASSLDRGRGYTF.

The table lists this clone with a few counts. The chain combines TRBV9 with TRBJ1-4; D might be TRBD1 (6 bases). The CDR3 has 15 residues. Trimming cost V 3 bases and J 5 bases, with 14 bases left between them. Germline CDR1 is SGDLS and CDR2 is YYNGEE. This chain's CDR3 is CASSGGGRINEKLFF. CDR3 coding DNA: TGTGCCAGCAGCGGAGGGGGACGGATCAATGAAAAACTGTTTTTT.

Written as DNA, the CDR3 is TGTGCCAGCAGCCCCGGGGCGAGCTCCTATAATTCACCCCTCCACTTT. This encodes CASSPGASSYNSPLHF. This sequence joins TRBV7-2 and TRBJ1-6; possible D gene TRBD1, 5 bases. V lost 5 bases and J lost 0, with 11 bases in between. The CDR3 length is 16 residues. Germline lookup yields CDR1 SGHTA and CDR2 FQGNSA.

This chain uses TRBV20-1 with TRBJ1-5; 8 positions match TRBD1. Trimming at V came to 3 bases and at J to 1 base, leaving 5 bases not matched to a gene. The CDR3 runs 15 residues. Germline V gene data show CDR1 as DFQATT and CDR2 as SNEGSKA (reference sequence). CDR3 in amino acids: CSASRQGSSNQPQHF. CDR3 bases: TGCAGTGCTAGTAGACAGGGGAGCAGCAATCAGCCCCAGCATTTT.

This clone was seen just once. This sequence joins TRBV9 and TRBJ1-1; weak D call: TRBD1 (6 bases). Trimming took off 3 bases at V and 4 bases at J, with 13 bases between the two ends. The CDR3 extends over 14 amino acids. Germline CDR1 SGDLS, CDR2 YYNGEE. The CDR3 DNA follows: TGTGCCAGCAGCGACCCCCCCAGGGGCACTGAAGCTTTCTTT. As protein: CASSDPPRGTEAFF. The complete variable domain, with remaining parts taken from reference TRBV9 and TRBJ1-1, reads DSGVTQTPKHLITATGQRVTLRCSPRSGDLSVYWYQQSLDQGLQFLIQYYNGEERAKGNILERFSAQQFPDLHSELNLSSLELGDSALYFCASSDPPRGTEAFFGQGTRLTVV.

The chain recombines TRBV28 with TRBJ2-6; maybe TRBD1 (6 bases). This CDR3 is built from 15 residues. Per the germline V gene, CDR1 is MDHEN and CDR2 is SYDVKM. Trimming took off 4 bases at V and 2 bases at J, with 9 bases between the two ends. The DNA for the CDR3 is TGTGCCAGCAGTTCACAGGGTGCTGGGGCCAACGTCCTGACTTTC. Amino acid sequence: CASSSQGAGANVLTF.

V is TRBV6-6 and J is TRBJ2-5, with D unclear. The CDR3 extends over 13 amino acids. Germline values: CDR1 MNHNY, CDR2 SVGAGI (reference sequence). Between the trimmed V and J ends, which lost 10 bases and 0 bases, there was a span of 12 bases. The CDR3 is CAIKGRYQETQYF. The CDR3 region has the DNA TGTGCCATAAAAGGACGCTACCAAGAGACCCAGTACTTC.

The chain joins TRBV5-4 to TRBJ1-1; D unclear. This CDR3 spans 16 amino acids. V dropped 4 bases and J dropped 4 bases, with 20 bases sitting between them. Per the germline V gene, CDR1 is SGHNT and CDR2 is YYREEE (reference sequence). CDR3 loop: CASSRGSALGITEAFF. DNA of the CDR3: TGTGCCAGCAGCCGTGGATCAGCCCTTGGGATCACTGAAGCTTTCTTT. Together with reference TRBV5-4 and TRBJ1-1, the CDR3 gives the full variable domain: ETGVTQSPTHLIKTRGQQVTLRCSSQSGHNTVSWYQQALGQGPQFIFQYYREEENGRGNFPPRFSGLQFPNYSSELNVNALELDDSALYLCASSRGSALGITEAFFGQGTRLTVV.

The chain uses TRBV25-1 and TRBJ2-1, with TRBD1 matching 10 bases. The V gene end was trimmed by 0 bases and the J gene end by 5 bases; junction bases not matched to a gene: 4. Germline CDR1 reads MGHDK; CDR2 reads SYGVNS. The CDR3 is made up of 16 amino acids. The CDR3 here is CASSEYQTGGHNEQFF. The CDR3 DNA is TGTGCCAGCAGTGAATACCAGACAGGGGGCCACAATGAGCAGTTCTTC.

The rearrangement links TRBV3-1 (or the pseudogene TRBV3-2) to TRBJ1-4; D remains unclear. Trimming left V 2 bases short and J 7 bases short, with 14 bases between. The CDR3 has 15 residues. Germline V lookup: CDR1 LGHDT, CDR2 YNNKEL (reference sequence). In DNA, the CDR3 is TGTGCCAGCAGCCAAAGCGGGCTCTTGGGTGAAAAACTGTTTTTT. Its protein is CASSQSGLLGEKLFF.

The CDR3 loop reads CASSPDQGNQPQHF. DNA of the CDR3: TGTGCCAGCTCACCGGACCAGGGCAATCAGCCCCAGCATTTT. The V call is TRBV18, the J call TRBJ1-5; D unresolved. V was clipped by 3 bases and J by 2 bases, with 8 bases between them. The CDR3 runs 14 residues. Germline V lookup: CDR1 KGHSH, CDR2 LQKENI.

This sequence joins TRBV5-8 and TRBJ2-5, with 11 nucleotides matching TRBD1. Unmatched junction bases numbered 3, after V lost 6 bases and J lost 5 bases. CDR3 size: 13 residues. Germline-derived CDR1 and CDR2 are SGHTS and YDEGEE. The CDR3 DNA reads TGTGCCAGCACCCGGACAGGGGGCGAGACCCAGTACTTC. Amino acid sequence: CASTRTGGETQYF.

This rearrangement joins TRBV7-8 to TRBJ1-1; no definite D call. Per germline, CDR1 SGHVS and CDR2 FQNEAQ. The CDR3 has 11 amino acids. V shed 5 bases and J shed 4 bases, with 5 bases lying between them. For the CDR3, the DNA is TGTGCCAGCAGCCGGTCCACTGAAGCTTTCTTT. Protein: CASSRSTEAFF.

This clone occurred once. V and J are TRBV6-5 and TRBJ1-5; the match to TRBD1 covers 9 bases. Germline assignment: CDR1 MNHEY and CDR2 SVGAGI. The CDR3 sequence is 13 residues long. V lost 5 bases, J lost 7 bases, and 3 bases stayed unmatched. The CDR3 DNA reads TGTGCCAGCAGTAGGACAGGGGTCCAGCCCCAGCATTTT. This sequence encodes CASSRTGVQPQHF.

The V call is TRBV2, the J call TRBJ2-3; possibly TRBD1 or TRBD2 for D (5 bases each). V was shortened by 2 bases and J by 5 bases, with 26 bases between the two germline ends. The CDR3 contains 19 residues. The germline V gene has CDR1 SNHLY and CDR2 FYNNEI. The CDR3 sequence is CASSETYRRMRGSGDTQYF. The CDR3 DNA is TGTGCCAGCAGTGAAACGTACAGGAGAATGCGAGGGTCTGGAGATACGCAGTATTTT.

The table lists this clone with a few counts. CDR3 in amino acids: CASSQDRRPVFEAFF. The CDR3 DNA reads as TGTGCCAGCAGCCAAGATAGAAGGCCAGTCTTTGAAGCTTTCTTT. This sequence joins TRBV4-2 and TRBJ1-1; D is ambiguous. This CDR3 has 15 amino acids. Per the germline V gene, CDR1 is LGHNA and CDR2 is YNFKEQ. Trimming removed 0 bases from V and 7 bases from J, with 15 bases in between.

By share, this clone ranks as medium-sized. J is TRBJ2-7 and V is TRBV19; 7 nucleotides match TRBD1. Germline CDR1 LNHDA, CDR2 SQIVND (reference sequence). This CDR3 comprises 16 residues. V lost 6 bases to trimming and J lost 1 base; unmatched junction nucleotides: 12. CDR3 amino acids: CASSLSLGQASYEQYF. CDR3 DNA sequence: TGTGCCAGTAGCTTGTCCCTTGGACAGGCGTCCTACGAGCAGTACTTC.

The chain employs TRBV19 and TRBJ1-1; TRBD1 might be the D (5 bases). The CDR3 covers 11 residues. Germline V gene data show CDR1 as LNHDA and CDR2 as SQIVND (reference sequence). Trimming pared 9 bases from V and 8 bases from J, leaving 13 bases between. The CDR3 spells CASQGRSEAFF. CDR3 in DNA: TGTGCCAGCCAGGGACGCTCGGAAGCTTTCTTT.

The gene calls are TRBV19 and TRBJ1-5; D gene unclear. The germline V gene has CDR1 LNHDA and CDR2 SQIVND (reference sequence). There are 15 residues in the CDR3. V was clipped by 0 bases and J by 3 bases, with 9 bases between them. CDR3 amino acids: CASSIDSVNNQPQHF. The CDR3 DNA reads as TGTGCCAGTAGTATAGACTCCGTCAACAATCAGCCCCAGCATTTT.

The chain joins TRBV7-9 to TRBJ2-1, with D maybe TRBD2 (5 bases). Germline lookup yields CDR1 SEHNR and CDR2 FQNEAQ (reference sequence). Trimming removed 6 bases at V and 8 bases at J, with 11 bases between. The CDR3 runs to 12 residues. The CDR3 here is CASSTGFDEQFF. CDR3 coding DNA: TGTGCCAGCAGTACGGGGTTCGATGAGCAGTTCTTC.

This clone came up once. The chain couples TRBV5-5 to TRBJ1-2; 7 bases map to TRBD1. The germline gives CDR1 SGHKS, CDR2 YYEKEE (reference sequence). The CDR3 has 13 residues. V lost 4 bases, J lost 2 bases, and 2 bases stayed unmatched. The CDR3 nucleotides read TGTGCCAGCAGCCGGGACAGCAACTATGGCTACACCTTC. It yields the protein CASSRDSNYGYTF.